This TCR beta chain was profiled in a study of blood T cell repertoires in COVID-19. Study information: The cDNA or gDNA used as material had been derived from T cells, B-cell-depleted T cells, or PBMCs.

Followed over time, Seattle patients had been enrolled while infection was active. Under the authors' procedure: Estimation of nucleated cell counts was performed using reference gene primer amplification. Clones were read by immunoSEQ multiplex PCR, and TCRdb kept only the in-frame ones, dropping some. V, J and clone size were drawn from that table, and D and trimming were deduced from the DNA. Seen here are fewer than 200,000 clones, approximately 87% observed once, and the top ten hold roughly an eighth. The clonotype was recovered from a woman between 65 and 79 years old with COVID-19, enrolled during active disease. Specimen: peripheral blood.

Here the CDR3 DNA reads TGTGCCAGCAGTCCCGGGACCGGACAGGGGGCTAGCTATGGCTACACCTTC. The encoded protein is CASSPGTGQGASYGYTF. V and J are TRBV6-6 and TRBJ1-2, with 11 bases identical to TRBD1. J gave up 4 bases and V 5 bases, and 12 bases lay outside the gene matches. Per the germline V gene, CDR1 is MNHNY and CDR2 is SVGAGI (reference sequence). The CDR3 totals 17 residues.